This entry describes one T cell receptor beta chain. An end of the junction differs from the germline gene, which may be a read error. This CDR3 has 15 amino acids. Germline lookup yields CDR1 LNHDA and CDR2 SQIVND (reference sequence). The data are from a study of molecular identifiers for immune sequencing clone quantification. Each CDR3 protein is one row after TCRdb ran MiXCR on the PCR reads. Among under 600,000 distinct CDR3 sequences listed, around 25% were seen once. V usage is TRBV19 and J usage is TRBJ2-7, with TRBD1 matching over 8 bases. This TCR derives from a human donor in good health. Some libraries in this study had Jurkat cell RNA spiked in. Source material: naive CD8+ T cells from blood, with Jurkat cell RNA spiked in. The sample's subset: FACS-sorted CD8+CD4-CCR7+CD45RA+ naive T cells. CDR3 in amino acids: CASSMGTGLSYELYF. For the CDR3, the DNA is TGTGCCAGTAGTATGGGGACAGGCTTATCCTACGAGCTGTACTTC.